This T cell receptor (beta chain) was captured in a study of tumor-infiltrating lymphocytes in primary liver carcinoma. Co-extracting RNA and DNA was done with roughly 17-32 mg of unsorted bulk tissue as input. Starting material of around 490 ng total RNA yielded TCR beta cDNA via a constant-region primer. Three nested multiplex PCR rounds, a slightly modified ARM-PCR, produced the libraries for TCR beta. The first two PCR rounds, nine to ten cycles each, used TRBV1-TRBV30 forward primers and a C-beta reverse primer. MiXCR, run by TCRdb on the multiplex PCR reads, gives a single entry per CDR3 protein. The table includes about 99,000 distinct CDR3 sequences, about 70% detected once. This clonotype was recorded at least ten times. Its antigen is unidentified. The germline gives CDR1 MDHEN, CDR2 SYDVKM. This CDR3 comprises 14 residues. V lost 5 bases and J lost 6; bases outside the gene matches: 4. Study-level findings and limits: Against blood, tumors held a significantly higher top-250-clone fraction (p = 0.039). Tumor region pairs showed greater overlap than either tumor-adjacent or tumor-blood pairs did. Presence in all five tumor regions was observed for only about 8-24% of top clones.

The clonotype comes from a woman aged 60 to 75 with primary liver carcinoma and hepatitis B virus infection. The V and J genes are TRBV28 and TRBJ2-1, with 10 bases that match TRBD2. The sequencing input was liver tumor tissue from sampling region 5. Subset given: tumor region T5, tumor centre. The CDR3 region is CASSLAGALNEQFF. In DNA form, the CDR3 reads TGTGCCAGCAGTCTAGCGGGAGCCCTCAATGAGCAGTTCTTC.